A selection of T cell receptor beta chains follows, all from one sample in a study of early T cells in non-severe SARS-CoV-2 infection. From the 5' RACE reads, TCRdb called clonotypes with MiXCR, one entry per CDR3 protein. The repertoire holds approximately 50,000 distinct CDR3 sequences, almost 9.5% seen once, with 15% in the top ten. Source material: whole blood. The receptors stem from an adult who was a healthcare worker with PCR-confirmed SARS-CoV-2 infection or an uninfected control (not recorded which). Both conserved end residues are part of each CDR3. A D gene is named only where the DNA matches it firmly. Clone size is given for some rows only: seen once, a few or many times, or a class if the clone is expanded.

v_call	clone_size	j_call	d_call	cdr3_nt	cdr3_aa
TRBV28	many	TRBJ2-5	TRBD2	TGTGCCAGCAGTACCCTCGACAGCGGGAAAGAGACCCAGTACTTC	CASSTLDSGKETQYF
TRBV28	many	TRBJ2-3	.	TGTGCCAGCAGTTCCGACAGGGAGGTCACAGATACGCAGTATTTT	CASSSDREVTDTQYF
TRBV29-1	many	TRBJ1-5	.	TGCAGCGTGGGGGCGAGGGATCAGCCCCAGCATTTT	CSVGARDQPQHF
TRBV28	.	TRBJ1-2	TRBD1	TGTGCCAGCACCCCGGGACAGGGGTACTATGGCTACACCTTC	CASTPGQGYYGYTF
TRBV7-6	.	TRBJ2-3	TRBD2	TGTGCCAGCAGCTTAGGGGCTAGCGGGACCTACAACGCAGATACGCAGTATTTT	CASSLGASGTYNADTQYF
TRBV2	.	TRBJ2-1	TRBD2	TGTGCCAGCAGTGCCGGACTAGCGGGAGGGGATGAGCAGTTCTTC	CASSAGLAGGDEQFF
TRBV29-1	many	TRBJ2-5	.	TGCAGCGTTGAAGATTCAGGGTTGAAGACCCAGTACTTC	CSVEDSGLKTQYF
TRBV20-1	.	TRBJ2-5	.	TGCAGTGCTAGTTCCCAAGTAGGAGAGACCCAGTACTTC	CSASSQVGETQYF
TRBV10-3	.	TRBJ2-7	TRBD1	TGTGCCATCACTAGACAGGGGGCGCGGGAGCAGTACTTC	CAITRQGAREQYF
TRBV7-8	.	TRBJ1-2	.	TGTGCCAGCAGCTTAGGGCAGCGCTATGGCTACACCTTC	CASSLGQRYGYTF
TRBV14	.	TRBJ2-7	.	TGTGCCAGCAGCCCCCTCGGATCCCTACCCTACGAGCAGTACTTC	CASSPLGSLPYEQYF
TRBV29-1	.	TRBJ2-1	.	TGCAGCGTTGGTAACAATGAGCAGTTCTTC	CSVGNNEQFF
TRBV20-1	many	TRBJ1-5	.	TGCAGTGCTAGAGATAGTACCGGGGATAGCAATCAGCCCCAGCATTTT	CSARDSTGDSNQPQHF
TRBV7-9	many	TRBJ1-2	TRBD1	TGTGCCAGCAGCCGACAGGGCGCTGGCTACACCTTC	CASSRQGAGYTF
TRBV20-1	few	TRBJ2-5	.	TGCAGTGCAAGACCCCTTGGGCAAGAGACCCAGTACTTC	CSARPLGQETQYF
TRBV6-5	few	TRBJ1-1	.	TGTGCCAGCAGTTACGCGTCCGGGTCCGCTAACACTGAAGCTTTCTTT	CASSYASGSANTEAFF
TRBV5-1	few	TRBJ2-2	TRBD2	TGCGCCAGCAGCTTAGCAAACCGGGACTACCTCCGGAACACCGGGGAGCTGTTTTTT	CASSLANRDYLRNTGELFF
TRBV27	many	TRBJ2-1	TRBD2	TGTGCCAGCAGTTTACCATGGACTAGCGAGTTAGACAATGAGCAGTTCTTC	CASSLPWTSELDNEQFF
TRBV28	many	TRBJ1-5	.	TGTGCCAGCAGTTTTCGGGGGAGTGCTCAGCCCCAGCATTTT	CASSFRGSAQPQHF
TRBV5-1	.	TRBJ2-3	.	TGCGCCAGCAGCTTGGAAGAGACAGATACGCAGTATTTT	CASSLEETDTQYF
TRBV11-2	many	TRBJ2-1	.	TGTGCCAGCAGCTTAGCGGGGAAGTATGAGCAGTTCTTC	CASSLAGKYEQFF
TRBV20-1	many	TRBJ2-5	.	TGCAGTGCTAGAGATATCGCGGGGATGCAAGAGACCCAGTACTTC	CSARDIAGMQETQYF
TRBV14	few	TRBJ2-7	.	TGTGCCAGCAGCGAAGACAGGACTCTTTCCTACGAGCAGTACTTC	CASSEDRTLSYEQYF
TRBV28	many	TRBJ2-7	TRBD1	TGTGCCAGCAGCTTAGGCGGGACAGGGGGCTTCTACGAGCAGTACTTC	CASSLGGTGGFYEQYF
TRBV7-2	many	TRBJ1-2	.	TGTGCCAGCAGCCCGCGGACAGCCACCTATGGCTACACCTTC	CASSPRTATYGYTF
TRBV4-2	many	TRBJ1-4	.	TGTGCCAGCAGCCAAGATGACGAAAAACTGTTTTTT	CASSQDDEKLFF
TRBV6-6	few	TRBJ2-7	.	TGTGCCAGCAGTTACACGCGGGACTACGAGCAGTACTTC	CASSYTRDYEQYF
TRBV12-3/TRBV12-4	.	TRBJ2-7	.	TGTGCCAGCAGTTTCGTCCTTGGGTCCGAGCAGTACTTC	CASSFVLGSEQYF
TRBV5-1	many	TRBJ2-2	.	TGCGCCAGCAGCTTAAGGACTACGAACACCGGGGAGCTGTTTTTT	CASSLRTTNTGELFF
TRBV4-3	few	TRBJ1-1	.	TGCGCCAGCAGCCACCCGGGGAGTGAAGCTTTCTTT	CASSHPGSEAFF
TRBV14	many	TRBJ2-7	TRBD2	TGTGCCAGCAGCCAAGCCGGGACTAGGCAGTACTTC	CASSQAGTRQYF
TRBV28	.	TRBJ2-5	TRBD2	TGTACCAGCAGTTCGGGAGGGGAGACCCAGTACTTC	CTSSSGGETQYF
TRBV20-1	many	TRBJ1-5	.	TGCAGTGCTAGAGCGGGTCGAGACAGCGGTCAGCCCCAGCATTTT	CSARAGRDSGQPQHF